These 10 T cell receptor beta chains share one sample of origin, sequenced in a study of shared clonotypes between healthy human individuals. Naive-designated CD8 cells lacked CD45RO, were positively enriched for CCR7, and omitted terminally differentiated effector memory CD45RA+ cells. Produced via immunoSEQ multiplex PCR; TCRdb's table is partial and in-frame only. In the table there are hundreds of thousands of clones, 80% to 95% of which are singletons. Sequencing input: naive CD8+ T cells sorted from blood. Receptor source: a young man in good health.

This rearrangement joins TRBV5-1 to TRBJ2-1, with 11 bases lining up with TRBD2. CDR3 length equals 17 residues. CDR1 and CDR2 (germline): SGHRS, YFSETQ. V lost 0 bases to trimming and J lost 5 bases; unmatched junction nucleotides: 7. In DNA form, the CDR3 reads TGCGCCAGCAGCTTGGCCGGACTAGCGGGTGAGAACAATGAGCAGTTCTTC. This gives the protein CASSLAGLAGENNEQFF.

The gene calls are TRBV27 and TRBJ2-1, with unresolved D. This CDR3 region has 12 residues. The germline V and J ends were trimmed by 4 bases and 10 bases, with 11 bases remaining between them. Germline assignment: CDR1 MNHEY and CDR2 SMNVEV (reference sequence). The CDR3 here is CASSSLGREQFF. The CDR3 DNA follows: TGTGCCAGCAGTTCCCTAGGCAGGGAGCAGTTCTTC.

In DNA, the CDR3 is TGCAGTGCTAGGTGGAACACTGAAGCTTTCTTT. Translation gives CSARWNTEAFF. J is TRBJ1-1 and V is TRBV20-1; D remains unclear. The CDR3 has 11 amino acids. In germline, CDR1 is DFQATT, CDR2 SNEGSKA (reference sequence). V gave up 3 bases and J gave up 1 base, with 3 bases separating them.

In this sample, this clone turned up once. The chain employs TRBV6-5 and TRBJ2-3; D is unresolved. The germline CDR1 and CDR2 sequences are MNHEY and SVGAGI. The V end was cut by 10 bases, the J end by 4 bases, with 9 bases between. The CDR3 consists of 11 residues. CDR3 region: CATSVADTQYF. In DNA, the CDR3 is TGTGCCACATCGGTGGCAGATACGCAGTATTTT.

The rearrangement links TRBV4-1 to TRBJ1-3; D remains unclear. The CDR3 runs to 17 residues. Germline loops: CDR1 MGHRA, CDR2 YSYEKL. Trimming took 3 bases from V and 0 from J, leaving 15 bases between them. CDR3 in DNA: TGCGCCAGCAGCCAGGGCCAGACTCCGAGCTCTGGAAACACCATATATTTT. Its translation: CASSQGQTPSSGNTIYF.

The chain employs TRBV7-6 and TRBJ2-5; 8 bases match TRBD1. The CDR3 runs to 13 residues. Trimming removed 6 bases from V and 5 bases from J; junction bases left unmatched: 5. Germline CDR1 and CDR2: SGHVS and FNYEAQ. Here the CDR3 reads CASRRTGMETQYF. The CDR3 bases are TGTGCCAGCAGGAGGACAGGGATGGAGACCCAGTACTTC.

The chain employs TRBV6-5 and TRBJ2-1; D is possibly TRBD2 (6 bases). The ends were cut back, 1 base at V and 8 bases at J, with 6 bases in the middle. The V gene's germline CDR1 is MNHEY and CDR2 SVGAGI. This CDR3 has 12 amino acids. CDR3 coding DNA: TGTGCCAGCAGTTACTGGGGGGATGAGCAGTTCTTC. Translation: CASSYWGDEQFF.

J is TRBJ1-1 and V is TRBV9; D remains ambiguous. Per the germline V gene, CDR1 is SGDLS and CDR2 is YYNGEE. The CDR3 runs to 15 residues. Trimming pared 5 bases from V and 11 bases from J, leaving 25 bases between. The CDR3: CASSPRSLDQSEAFF. CDR3 DNA: TGTGCCAGCAGTCCCCGTAGCTTGGACCAAAGCGAGGCTTTCTTT. Full variable domain (outside the CDR3, taken from reference TRBV9 and TRBJ1-1): DSGVTQTPKHLITATGQRVTLRCSPRSGDLSVYWYQQSLDQGLQFLIQYYNGEERAKGNILERFSAQQFPDLHSELNLSSLELGDSALYFCASSPRSLDQSEAFFGQGTRLTVV.

The CDR3 is CASSPRMTGPYQPQHF. The CDR3 coding sequence is TGTGCCAGCAGCCCTAGAATGACAGGTCCTTATCAGCCCCAGCATTTT. The gene calls are TRBV7-2 and TRBJ1-5; D may be TRBD1 (6 bases). The CDR3 is 16 residues long. Germline V gene data show CDR1 as SGHTA and CDR2 as FQGNSA. Trimming cost V 5 bases and J 5 bases, with 19 bases left between them.

This clone was seen once. V gene TRBV7-2 combines with J gene TRBJ2-1, with 7 bases fitting TRBD1. V lost 4 bases and J lost 3; bases outside the gene matches: 6. CDR1 is SGHTA and CDR2 is FQGNSA in the germline V gene. CDR3 length: 15 amino acids. The CDR3 coding sequence is TGTGCCAGCAGCTACGTAGGGGACAGCTACAATGAGCAGTTCTTC. Translating it yields CASSYVGDSYNEQFF.